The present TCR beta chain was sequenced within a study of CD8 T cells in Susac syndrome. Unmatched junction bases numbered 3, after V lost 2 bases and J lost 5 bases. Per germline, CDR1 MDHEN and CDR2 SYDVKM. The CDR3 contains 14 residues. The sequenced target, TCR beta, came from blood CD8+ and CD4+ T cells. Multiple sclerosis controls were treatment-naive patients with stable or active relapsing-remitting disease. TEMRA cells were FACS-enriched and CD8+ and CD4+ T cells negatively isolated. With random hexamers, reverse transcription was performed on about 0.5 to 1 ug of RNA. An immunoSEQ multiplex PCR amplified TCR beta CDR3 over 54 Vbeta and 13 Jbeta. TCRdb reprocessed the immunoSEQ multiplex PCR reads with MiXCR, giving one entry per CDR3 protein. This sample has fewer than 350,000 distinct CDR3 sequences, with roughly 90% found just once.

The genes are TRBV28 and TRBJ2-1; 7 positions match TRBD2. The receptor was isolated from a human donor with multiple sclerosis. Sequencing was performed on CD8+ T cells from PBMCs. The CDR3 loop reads CASSLLAENNEQFF. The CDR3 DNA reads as TGTGCCAGCAGTTTACTAGCGGAAAACAATGAGCAGTTCTTC.